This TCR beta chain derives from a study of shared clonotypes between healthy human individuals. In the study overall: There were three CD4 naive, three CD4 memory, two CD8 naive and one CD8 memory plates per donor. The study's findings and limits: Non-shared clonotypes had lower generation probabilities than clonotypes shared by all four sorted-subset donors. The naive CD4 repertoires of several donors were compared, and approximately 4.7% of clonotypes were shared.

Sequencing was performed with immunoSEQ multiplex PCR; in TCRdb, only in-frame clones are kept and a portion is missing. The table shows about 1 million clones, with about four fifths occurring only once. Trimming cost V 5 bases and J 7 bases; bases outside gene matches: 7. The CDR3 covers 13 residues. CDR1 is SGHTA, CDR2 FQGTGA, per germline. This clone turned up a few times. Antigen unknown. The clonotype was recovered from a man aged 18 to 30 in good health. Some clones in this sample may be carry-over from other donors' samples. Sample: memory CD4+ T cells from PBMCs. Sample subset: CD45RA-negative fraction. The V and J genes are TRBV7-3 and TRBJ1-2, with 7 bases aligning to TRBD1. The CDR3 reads CASSRDRDSGYTF. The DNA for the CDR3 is TGTGCCAGCAGCCGCGACAGGGACAGTGGCTACACCTTC.